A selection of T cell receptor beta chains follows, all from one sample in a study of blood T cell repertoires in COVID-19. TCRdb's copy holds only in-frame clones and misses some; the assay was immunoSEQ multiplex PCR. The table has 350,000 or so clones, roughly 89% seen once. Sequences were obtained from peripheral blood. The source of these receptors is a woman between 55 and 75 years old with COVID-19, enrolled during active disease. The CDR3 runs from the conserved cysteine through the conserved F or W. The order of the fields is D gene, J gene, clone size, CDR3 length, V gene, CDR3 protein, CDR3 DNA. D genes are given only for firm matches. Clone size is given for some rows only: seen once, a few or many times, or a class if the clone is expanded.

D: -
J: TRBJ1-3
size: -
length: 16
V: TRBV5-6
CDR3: CASSLVLAGTGNTIYF
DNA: TGTGCCAGCAGCTTGGTCTTAGCGGGTACTGGAAACACCATATATTTT

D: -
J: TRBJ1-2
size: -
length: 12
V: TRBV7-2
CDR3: CASSLRSHGYTF
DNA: TGTGCCAGCAGCTTAAGGAGTCATGGCTACACCTTC

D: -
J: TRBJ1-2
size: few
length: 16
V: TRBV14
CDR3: CASSQDLSRPKDGYTF
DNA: TGTGCCAGCAGCCAAGACCTGAGCAGGCCAAAGGATGGCTACACCTTC

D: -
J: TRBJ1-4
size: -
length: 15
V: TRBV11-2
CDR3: CASVRQTTTNEKLFF
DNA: TGTGCCAGCGTAAGACAGACGACAACTAATGAAAAACTGTTTTTT

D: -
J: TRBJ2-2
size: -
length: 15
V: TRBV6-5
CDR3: CASSYFRSPGGELFF
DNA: TGTGCCAGCAGTTACTTCCGATCCCCGGGCGGGGAGCTGTTTTTT

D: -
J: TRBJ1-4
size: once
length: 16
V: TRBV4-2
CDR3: CASSQEGGARNEKLFF
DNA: TGTGCCAGCAGCCAAGAAGGAGGGGCTAGGAACGAAAAACTGTTTTTT

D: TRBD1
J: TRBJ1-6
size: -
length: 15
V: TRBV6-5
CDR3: CASSRLGTGKSPLHF
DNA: TGTGCCAGCAGTCGCTTGGGGACAGGGAAATCACCCCTCCACTTT

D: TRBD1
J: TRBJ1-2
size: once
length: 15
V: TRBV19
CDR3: CASSLRTGNGYGYTF
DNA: TGTGCCAGTAGTCTCCGGACAGGAAACGGCTATGGCTACACCTTC

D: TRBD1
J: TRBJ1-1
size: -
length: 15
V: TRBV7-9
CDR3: CASSLAQGLNTEAFF
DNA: TGTGCCAGCAGCTTAGCACAGGGGCTGAACACTGAAGCTTTCTTT

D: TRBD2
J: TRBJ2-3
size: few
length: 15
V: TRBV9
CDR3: CASSVLGLAADTQYF
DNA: TGTGCCAGCAGCGTCTTAGGACTAGCCGCAGATACGCAGTATTTT

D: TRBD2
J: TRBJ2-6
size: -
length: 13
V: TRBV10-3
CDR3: CAAREGGANVLTF
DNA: TGTGCCGCGAGGGAGGGTGGGGCCAACGTCCTGACTTTC

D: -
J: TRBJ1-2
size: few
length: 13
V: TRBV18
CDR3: CASSPGAQDGYTF
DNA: TGTGCCAGCTCACCGGGGGCCCAGGACGGCTACACCTTC

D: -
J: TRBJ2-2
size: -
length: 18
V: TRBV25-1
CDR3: CASSDSTPTSSNTGELFF
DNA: TGTGCCAGCAGTGATTCGACACCTACCTCGTCGAACACCGGGGAGCTGTTTTTT

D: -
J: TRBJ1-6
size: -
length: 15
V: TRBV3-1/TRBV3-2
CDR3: CASSQLSGAYSPLHF
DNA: TGTGCCAGCAGCCAATTGAGTGGGGCTTATTCACCCCTCCACTTT

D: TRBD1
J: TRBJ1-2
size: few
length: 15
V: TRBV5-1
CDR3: CASSSDRATNYGYTF
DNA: TGCGCCAGCAGCTCAGACAGGGCCACTAACTATGGCTACACCTTC

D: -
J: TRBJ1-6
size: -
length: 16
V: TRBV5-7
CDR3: CASSGLNSERNSPLHF
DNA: TGTGCCAGCAGCGGCCTGAATTCGGAGCGTAATTCACCCCTCCACTTT

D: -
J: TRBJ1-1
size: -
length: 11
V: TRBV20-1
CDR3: CSAPGVSRAFF
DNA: TGCAGTGCCCCCGGAGTAAGTCGGGCTTTCTTT